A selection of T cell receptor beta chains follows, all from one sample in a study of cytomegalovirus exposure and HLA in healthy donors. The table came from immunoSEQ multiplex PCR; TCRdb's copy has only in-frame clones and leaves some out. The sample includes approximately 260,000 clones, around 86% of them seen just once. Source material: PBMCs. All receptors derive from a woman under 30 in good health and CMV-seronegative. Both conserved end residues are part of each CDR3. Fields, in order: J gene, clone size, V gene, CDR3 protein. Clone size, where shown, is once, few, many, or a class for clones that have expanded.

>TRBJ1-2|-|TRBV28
CASTIGGSSNYGYTF
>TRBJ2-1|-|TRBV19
CASSMDSGGRDEQFF
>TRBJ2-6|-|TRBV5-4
CASSAEDTESGANVLTF
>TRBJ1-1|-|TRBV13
CASSPRGRIEAFF
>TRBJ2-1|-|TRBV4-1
CASSQHIGSLYNEQFF
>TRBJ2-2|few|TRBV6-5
CASRGQGTGELFF
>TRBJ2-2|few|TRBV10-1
CASTRDRGQAGELFF
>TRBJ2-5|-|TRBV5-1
CASSLDRGVETQYF
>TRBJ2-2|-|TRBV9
CASSVTTSGKDGELFF
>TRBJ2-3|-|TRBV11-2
CASSPYYSGRFTDTQYF
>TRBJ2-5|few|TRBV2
CASEDLQETQYF
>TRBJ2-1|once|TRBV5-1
CASSLTSGRIEQFF
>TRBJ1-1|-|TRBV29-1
CSVIGTEAFF
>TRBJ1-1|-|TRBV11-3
CASRPTVLNTEAFF
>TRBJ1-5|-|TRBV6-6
CASSYEGGRTNQPQHF
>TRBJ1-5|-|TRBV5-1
CASSLGGTDNQPQHF
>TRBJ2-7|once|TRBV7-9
CASSLSGGHYEQYF
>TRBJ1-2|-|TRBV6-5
CASSYSDRHSDGYTF
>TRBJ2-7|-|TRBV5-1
CASSLEAGEQYF
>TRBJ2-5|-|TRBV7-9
CASSLGTVRVRETQYF
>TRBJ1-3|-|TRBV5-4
CASSFSGGSGNTIYF
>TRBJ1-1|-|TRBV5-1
CASSWKSQGGGTEAFF
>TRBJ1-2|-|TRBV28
CASSLPQGLAYGYTF
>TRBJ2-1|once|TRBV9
CASSGTSGRSSYNEQFF
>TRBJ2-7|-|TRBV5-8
CASSLRGQSYEQYF
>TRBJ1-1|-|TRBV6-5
CASSYLRELPEAFF
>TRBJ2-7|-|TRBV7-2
CASSSGTATYEQYF
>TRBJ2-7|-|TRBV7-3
CASSPEGTGREQYF
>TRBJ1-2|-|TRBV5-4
CASSLEEAGYGYTF
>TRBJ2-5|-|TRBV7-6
CAITRWAEQETQYF
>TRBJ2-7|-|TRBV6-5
CASSYSYRVSYEQYF
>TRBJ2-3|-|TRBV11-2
CASNPGRILAGAYKDTQYF
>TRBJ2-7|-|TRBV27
CASRSTSRGYEQYF
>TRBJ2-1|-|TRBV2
CASSASQGNEQFF
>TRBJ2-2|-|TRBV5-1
CASSLSGASGELFF